The sequence of this T cell receptor (beta chain) was determined in a study of spatial heterogeneity in lung cancer. The wider study: Untreated early-stage non-small cell lung cancer patients, 65 to 90 in total, were the donors. The mean occurrence of each unique TCR and UMI combination in raw reads exceeded nine. The study, taken as a whole, reports: Ubiquitous expanded tumor TCRs appeared in blood more at resection than follow-up.

On each TCR cDNA molecule, a unique molecular identifier was present. Via MiXCR, TCRdb re-called the 5' RACE reads, giving one row per CDR3 protein. The data contain around 47,000 distinct CDR3 sequences, around 7% of them singletons. CDR3 size: 14 residues. Between the trimmed V and J ends, which lost 5 bases and 5 bases, there was a span of 15 bases. Germline V gene data show CDR1 as MNHNS and CDR2 as SASEGT. This clonotype was counted between two and nine times. Its specificity is unknown. Time point defined: blood at routine non-recurrence follow-up after resection. Sequencing was performed on whole RNA extracted from tumor and nontumor lung tissue, or from frozen PBMC, and the material was left unsorted.

This TCR was recovered from a female donor with early-stage non-small cell lung cancer. The starting material was PBMCs, obtained at follow-up. V and J are TRBV6-1 and TRBJ1-2; D is unclear. The CDR3 protein is CASSPRAPGYGYTF. The CDR3 nucleotides are TGTGCCAGCAGTCCGAGAGCCCCTGGGTATGGCTACACCTTC.